Presented here are 6 T cell receptor beta chains from one specimen sequenced in a study of sequential checkpoint blockade in melanoma. Produced via immunoSEQ multiplex PCR; TCRdb's table is partial and in-frame only. The data show about 3,000 clones, roughly a fifth seen once. The sample's treatment: randomized to nivolumab then ipilimumab (arm A) or the reverse (arm B). The specimen comprised tumor tissue (inferred from file names), sampled from a patient given nivolumab and ipilimumab in sequence. These receptors originate from a human donor with melanoma.

This rearrangement joins TRBV9 to TRBJ1-1; 7 nucleotides match TRBD1. Per the germline V gene, CDR1 is SGDLS and CDR2 is YYNGEE. The CDR3 totals 15 residues. Trimming at V came to 3 bases and at J to 9 bases, leaving 14 bases not matched to a gene. The CDR3 region has the DNA TGTGCCAGCAGCGCCCTGAGCGACAGGGCTGGGAAAGCTTTCTTT. Translation: CASSALSDRAGKAFF.

In DNA, the CDR3 is TGTGCCAGCAGGCCTAGGGGTCCCACAGATACGCAGTATTTT. Translating it yields CASRPRGPTDTQYF. The rearrangement uses TRBV9 and TRBJ2-3; the D gene is possibly TRBD1 (5 bases). The CDR3 loop spans 14 amino acids. With 5 bases removed from V and 2 bases from J, the gap between germline ends came to 12 bases. Germline values: CDR1 SGDLS, CDR2 YYNGEE.

Sample share makes this clone medium-sized. This chain uses TRBV28 with TRBJ2-3; a weak D match, TRBD1 (6 bases). CDR3 length equals 14 residues. Germline V lookup: CDR1 MDHEN, CDR2 SYDVKM. Trimming took 1 base from V and 7 from J, leaving 12 bases between them. CDR3 nucleotides: TGTGCCAGCAGTTTATTGGACAGAGATTATACGCAGTATTTT. Protein product: CASSLLDRDYTQYF.

The J gene is TRBJ2-1, the V gene TRBV12-2; the table's D gene call, TRBD2, was not cross checked with the DNA. TRBV12-2 is tagged as a pseudogene. This CDR3 is 16 amino acids long. The CDR3 DNA reads as TGTGCAAGTCGCTTAGGGTTAGCGGGAGTATTGGATGAGCAGTTCTTC. Amino acid sequence: CASRLGLAGVLDEQFF.

J is TRBJ2-3 and V is TRBV18; the match to TRBD1 covers 8 bases. This CDR3 region has 15 residues. V lost 5 bases, J lost 6 bases, and 10 bases stayed unmatched. The germline V gene has CDR1 KGHSH and CDR2 LQKENI. The chain's CDR3 is CASSSTRQGLDTQYF. Written as DNA, the CDR3 is TGTGCCAGCTCATCTACACGACAGGGGTTGGATACGCAGTATTTT.

This clone was seen only a few times. The chain is built from TRBV30 and TRBJ2-1; 11 bases match TRBD2. Germline-derived CDR1 and CDR2 are GTSNPN and SVGIG (reference sequence). This CDR3 comprises 15 residues. The V and J ends lost 0 bases and 4 bases, in that order; junction bases with no gene match: 2. CDR3 sequence reads: CAWSVIAGGYNEQFF. CDR3 DNA: TGTGCCTGGAGTGTGATAGCGGGAGGGTACAATGAGCAGTTCTTC.